This T cell receptor (beta chain) came from a study of T cell repertoires in cytomegalovirus infection. About the study: Public TCR beta signatures marked donors with CMV infection and the matching HLA.

General observations from the study: The study found HLA-C-restricted CMV-specific TCR beta clonotypes dominating the ex vivo response. Summed public TCR beta family frequency identified CMV carriers bearing the relevant HLA.

Of note for this clonotype: What it binds is unknown.

TCRdb fed the reads into MiXCR, producing one record per CDR3 protein. Here the sample spans approximately 500,000 distinct CDR3 sequences, approximately 11% being singletons. CDR3 size: 15 residues. The V end lost 0 bases, the J end lost 0 bases, and 6 bases lay between the germline ends. Looked up from germline, CDR1 is SGDLS and CDR2 is YYNGEE. Input material: PBMCs. The clonotype was recovered from a human donor in good health (CMV status not recorded). Some clones in this sample may be carry-over from other donors' samples. The V gene is TRBV9, the J gene TRBJ2-2; a weak D match, TRBD1 (6 bases). The CDR3 is CASSVGDTNTGELFF. The DNA of the CDR3 is TGTGCCAGCAGCGTAGGGGACACGAACACCGGGGAGCTGTTTTTT.